What follows are 13 T cell receptor beta chains derived from one specimen sequenced in a study of shared T cell receptors in the human thymus. Produced via immunoSEQ multiplex PCR; TCRdb's table is partial and in-frame only. The repertoire holds hundreds of thousands of clones, about 90% seen once, with 0.009% to 0.0095% in the top ten. These data also formed part of another study, on human thymus T cells.

Sequences were obtained from thymocytes. The receptors were gathered from a boy under two years old with a congenital heart defect.

This clone appeared once. The chain couples TRBV7-3 to TRBJ2-3; 7 bases are shared with TRBD1. V was pared by 5 bases and J by 2 bases, with 4 bases of the junction left unmatched. This CDR3 is built from 14 residues. In germline, CDR1 is SGHTA, CDR2 FQGTGA. CDR3 in amino acids: CASSPGQTTDTQYF. In nucleotides, the CDR3 is TGTGCCAGCAGCCCGGGACAGACCACAGATACGCAGTATTTT.

The V call is TRBV4-3, the J call TRBJ2-7; D ambiguous. Germline CDR1 LGHNA, CDR2 YSLEER. The CDR3 extends over 11 amino acids. V lost 11 bases to trimming and J lost 2 bases, with 10 bases between them. The CDR3 region has the DNA TGCGCCCGGCTAGAACCCTACGAGCAGTACTTC. Translating it yields CARLEPYEQYF.

The chain joins TRBV27 to TRBJ1-1, with D possibly TRBD1 on 5 matching bases. The germline gives CDR1 MNHEY, CDR2 SMNVEV (reference sequence). Trimming left V 5 bases short and J 4 bases short, with 17 bases between. The CDR3 contains 15 residues. In nucleotides, the CDR3 is TGTGCCAGCAGTCCGCAGGGTCTATCGGGCACTGAAGCTTTCTTT. It encodes CASSPQGLSGTEAFF.

A few counts support this clone. The chain has TRBV28 and TRBJ1-6; D is unresolved. CDR3 size: 15 residues. From germline, CDR1 is MDHEN and CDR2 SYDVKM. The V and J ends lost 7 bases and 3 bases respectively, with 13 bases between them. CDR3 amino acids: CASTARGFYNSPLHF. The DNA of the CDR3 is TGTGCCAGCACCGCCCGGGGATTCTATAATTCACCCCTCCACTTT.

The chain joins TRBV10-3 to TRBJ1-2; D may be TRBD1 (5 bases). The CDR3 covers 15 residues. Germline V gene data show CDR1 as ENHRY and CDR2 as SYGVKD. The V and J ends lost 3 bases and 3 bases respectively, with 14 bases between them. CDR3 in DNA: TGTGCCATCAGTGAATGGGCAGGGCCGGACTATGGCTACACCTTC. It yields the protein CAISEWAGPDYGYTF.

The chain is built from TRBV4-3 and TRBJ2-1; possibly TRBD2 for D (6 bases). CDR1 is LGHNA, CDR2 YSLEER, per germline. The V gene lost 4 bases and the J gene lost 1 base, with 8 bases spanning the gap. This CDR3 spans 14 amino acids. The CDR3 DNA reads as TGCGCCAGCAGCCGTGGGGGGTCCTACAATGAGCAGTTCTTC. Protein: CASSRGGSYNEQFF.

This clone has just one count. The chain joins TRBV28 to TRBJ1-5, with a weak D call TRBD1 (6 bases). Trimming cost V 4 bases and J 5 bases, with 18 bases left between them. The germline V gene encodes CDR1 MDHEN and CDR2 SYDVKM. This CDR3 has 16 amino acids. DNA for the CDR3: TGTGCCAGCAGTTCCCCACCCAGGGGTAGGGATCAGCCCCAGCATTTT. Its protein product is CASSSPPRGRDQPQHF.

This clone occurred once. Here the CDR3 reads CASSKQGPGEQYF. In DNA form, the CDR3 reads TGTGCCAGCAGCAAACAGGGTCCTGGGGAGCAGTACTTC. This chain uses TRBV14 with TRBJ2-7, with D possibly matching TRBD1 (6 bases). Germline V lookup: CDR1 SGHDN, CDR2 FVKESK. Deletions cut 5 bases from V and 7 bases from J, with 15 bases between. CDR3 length equals 13 residues.

The chain employs TRBV4-1 and TRBJ1-5, with D possibly being TRBD1 (6 bases). The CDR3 has 17 amino acids. V was cut by 1 base and J by 4 bases, with 17 bases left in between. Germline V gene lookup returns CDR1 MGHRA and CDR2 YSYEKL. This chain's CDR3 is CASSQGVLDSGNQPQHF. CDR3 in DNA: TGCGCCAGCAGCCAAGGGGTGTTGGACAGTGGGAATCAGCCCCAGCATTTT.

V usage is TRBV28 and J usage is TRBJ1-4, with TRBD1 as a possible D gene (6 bases). Deletions cut 6 bases from V and 8 bases from J, with 16 bases between. The CDR3 runs to 14 residues. Germline values: CDR1 MDHEN, CDR2 SYDVKM. The CDR3 reads CASSLGGGREKLFF. As DNA, the CDR3 is TGTGCCAGCAGCCTTGGGGGGGGGCGGGAAAAACTGTTTTTT.

The V call is TRBV19, the J call TRBJ1-2; 7 positions agree with TRBD1. J was trimmed by 5 bases and V by 5 bases; bases with no gene match: 8. This CDR3 has 14 residues. CDR1 and CDR2 from the germline V gene are LNHDA and SQIVND (reference sequence). The CDR3 DNA reads TGTGCCAGTAGTCTCCGGGACAGTCTGTATGGCTACACCTTC. Its translation is CASSLRDSLYGYTF.

Notes on this clone: One end of the junction is discordant with germline, which a read error may explain. V usage is TRBV27 and J usage is TRBJ2-7, with TRBD2 as a possible D gene (7 bases). CDR1 and CDR2 from the germline V gene are MNHEY and SMNVEV (reference sequence). The CDR3 length is 13 residues. CDR3 sequence: CASSISGDYEQCF. The CDR3 DNA reads as TGTGCCAGCAGTATTTCAGGGGACTACGAGCAGTGCTTC.

CDR3 residues: CASSQVTREKRSPLYSNQPQHF. CDR3 bases: TGTGCCAGCAGCCAAGTTACCAGGGAAAAGAGATCCCCCTTGTATAGCAATCAGCCCCAGCATTTT. The rearrangement joins TRBV4-2 to TRBJ1-5; weak D call: TRBD1 (5 bases). This CDR3 is built from 22 residues. The germline V and J ends were trimmed by 1 base and 0 bases, with 28 bases remaining between them. Per germline, CDR1 LGHNA and CDR2 YNFKEQ.